This T cell receptor beta chain was recorded in a study of radiation and T cells in renal cell carcinoma. Findings and limits, study-wide: In blood, top tumor clones expanded by 2 weeks, shrinking by 4.

The protocol was immunoSEQ multiplex PCR, while the TCRdb copy is restricted to in-frame clones and leaves out a portion. The data show about 86,000 clones, about 85% seen once. Indicated time point: blood 4 weeks post-SBRT, at nephrectomy. Sample treatment: 15 Gy SBRT to primary tumor, nephrectomy 4 weeks later. Nephrectomy followed 15 Gy stereotactic body radiation by 4 weeks. Concerning this clone itself: Its antigen is currently unknown.

Sequencing was performed on blood, taken from a patient whose treatment included radiotherapy and nephrectomy. This receptor was identified in a man aged 50 or older with renal cell carcinoma.

The CDR3 DNA reads TGTGCCAGCAGCCCGGGACGGACTGAAGCTTTCTTT. This encodes CASSPGRTEAFF. This chain links TRBV27 with TRBJ1-1; possibly TRBD1 for D (5 bases). The CDR3 covers 12 residues. V lost 6 bases to trimming and J lost 5 bases, with 10 bases between them. Germline V CDR1 and CDR2: MNHEY, SMNVEV (reference sequence).